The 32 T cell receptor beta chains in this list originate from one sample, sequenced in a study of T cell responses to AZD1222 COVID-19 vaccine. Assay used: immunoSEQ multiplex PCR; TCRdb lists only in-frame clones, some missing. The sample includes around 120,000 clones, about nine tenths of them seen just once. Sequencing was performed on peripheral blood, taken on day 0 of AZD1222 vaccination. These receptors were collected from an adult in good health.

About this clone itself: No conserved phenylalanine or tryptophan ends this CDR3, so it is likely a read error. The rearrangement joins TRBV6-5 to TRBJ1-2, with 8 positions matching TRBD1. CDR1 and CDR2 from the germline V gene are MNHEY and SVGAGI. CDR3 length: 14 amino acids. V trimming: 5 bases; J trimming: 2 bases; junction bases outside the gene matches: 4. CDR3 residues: CASSHGQGNYGYTL. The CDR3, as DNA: TGTGCCAGCAGTCATGGACAGGGAAACTATGGCTACACCCTC.

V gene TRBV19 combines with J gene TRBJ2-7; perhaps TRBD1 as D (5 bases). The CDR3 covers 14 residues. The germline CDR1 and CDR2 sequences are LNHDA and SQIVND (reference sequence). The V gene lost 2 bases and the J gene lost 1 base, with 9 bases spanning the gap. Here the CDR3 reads CASSITRESYEQYF. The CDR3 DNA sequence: TGTGCCAGTAGTATAACCAGGGAATCCTACGAGCAGTACTTC.

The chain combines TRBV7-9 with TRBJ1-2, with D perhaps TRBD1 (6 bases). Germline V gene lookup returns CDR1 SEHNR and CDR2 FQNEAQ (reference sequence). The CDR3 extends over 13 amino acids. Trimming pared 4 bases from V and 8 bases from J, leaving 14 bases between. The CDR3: CASSSLDSKGYTF. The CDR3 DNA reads TGTGCCAGCAGCTCCTTGGACAGCAAGGGCTACACCTTC.

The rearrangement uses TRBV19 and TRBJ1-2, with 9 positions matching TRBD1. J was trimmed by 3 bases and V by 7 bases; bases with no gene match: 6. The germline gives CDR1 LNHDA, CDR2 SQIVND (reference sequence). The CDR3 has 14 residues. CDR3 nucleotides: TGTGCCAGTACGATGGACAGGGGTTACTATGGCTACACCTTC. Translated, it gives CASTMDRGYYGYTF.

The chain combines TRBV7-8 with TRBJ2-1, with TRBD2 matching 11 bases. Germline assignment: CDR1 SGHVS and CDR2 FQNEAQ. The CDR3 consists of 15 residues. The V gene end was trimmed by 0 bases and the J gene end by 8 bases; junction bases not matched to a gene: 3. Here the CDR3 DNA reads TGTGCCAGCAGCTTAGCTAGCGGGAGGGCCTATGAGCAGTTCTTC. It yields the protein CASSLASGRAYEQFF.

The CDR3 sequence is CSVHQGQGYTQYF. The CDR3 bases are TGCAGCGTCCACCAGGGACAGGGTTATACGCAGTATTTT. The rearrangement links TRBV29-1 to TRBJ2-3; 9 bases agree with TRBD1. Germline V gene sequence: CDR1 SQVTM, CDR2 ANQGSEA. The CDR3 has 13 amino acids. V shed 6 bases, J shed 7 bases, and the junction held 8 bases outside the gene matches.

The CDR3 bases are TGTGCCAGCAGCGTAGTGACACGGGATGAGCAGTTCTTC. Amino acids: CASSVVTRDEQFF. The chain links TRBV9 to TRBJ2-1; D call uncertain. Trimming stripped 0 bases from V and 8 bases from J, with 9 bases between. This CDR3 is 13 amino acids long. CDR1 and CDR2 (germline): SGDLS, YYNGEE.

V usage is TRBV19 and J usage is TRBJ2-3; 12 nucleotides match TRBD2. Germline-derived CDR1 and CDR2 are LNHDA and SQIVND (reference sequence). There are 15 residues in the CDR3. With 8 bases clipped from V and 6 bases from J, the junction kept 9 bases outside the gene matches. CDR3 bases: TGTGCCAGTGGAGGACTAGCGGGACTCCACGATACGCAGTATTTT. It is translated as CASGGLAGLHDTQYF.

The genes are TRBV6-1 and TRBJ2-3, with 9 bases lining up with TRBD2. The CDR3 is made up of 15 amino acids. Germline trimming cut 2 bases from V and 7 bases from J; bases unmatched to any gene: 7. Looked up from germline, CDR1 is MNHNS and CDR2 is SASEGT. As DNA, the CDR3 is TGTGCCAGCAGTGAACGTGAAAGCGGGGGGTATACGCAGTATTTT. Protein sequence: CASSERESGGYTQYF.

The CDR3 reads CASSIGDRGTEAFF. In DNA, the CDR3 is TGTGCCAGTAGTATAGGGGACAGGGGAACTGAAGCTTTCTTT. The chain recombines TRBV19 with TRBJ1-1; TRBD1 matches 10 bases. The V segment lost 1 base and the J segment 5 bases; nucleotides outside the gene matches: 1. Germline lookup yields CDR1 LNHDA and CDR2 SQIVND (reference sequence). The CDR3 has 14 amino acids.

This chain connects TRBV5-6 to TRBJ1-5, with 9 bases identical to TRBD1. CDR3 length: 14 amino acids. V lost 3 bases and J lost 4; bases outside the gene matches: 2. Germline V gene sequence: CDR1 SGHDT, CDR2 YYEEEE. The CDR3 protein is CASSSGTGNQPQHF. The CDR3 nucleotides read TGTGCCAGCAGCTCCGGGACAGGGAATCAGCCCCAGCATTTT.

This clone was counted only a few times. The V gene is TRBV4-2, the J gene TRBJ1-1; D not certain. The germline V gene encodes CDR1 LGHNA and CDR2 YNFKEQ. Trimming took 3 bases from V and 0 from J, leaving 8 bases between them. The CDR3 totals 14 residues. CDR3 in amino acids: CASSHNSMNTEAFF. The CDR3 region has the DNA TGTGCCAGCAGCCATAACAGCATGAACACTGAAGCTTTCTTT.

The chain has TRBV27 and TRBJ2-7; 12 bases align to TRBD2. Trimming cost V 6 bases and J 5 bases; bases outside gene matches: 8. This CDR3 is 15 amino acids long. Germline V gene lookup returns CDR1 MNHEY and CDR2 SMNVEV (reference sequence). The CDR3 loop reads CASRILAGGADEQYF. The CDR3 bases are TGTGCCAGCAGGATACTAGCGGGAGGTGCCGACGAGCAGTACTTC.

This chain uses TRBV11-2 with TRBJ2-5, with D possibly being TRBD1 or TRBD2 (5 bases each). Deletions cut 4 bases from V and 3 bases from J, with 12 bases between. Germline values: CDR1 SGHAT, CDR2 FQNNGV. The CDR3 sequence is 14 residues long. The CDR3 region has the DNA TGTGCCAGCAGCTCCCGGGACGGAGAAGAGACCCAGTACTTC. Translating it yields CASSSRDGEETQYF.

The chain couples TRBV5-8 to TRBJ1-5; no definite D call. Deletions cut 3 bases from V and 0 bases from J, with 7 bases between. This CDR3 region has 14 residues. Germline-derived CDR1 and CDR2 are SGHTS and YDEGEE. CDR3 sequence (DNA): TGTGCCAGCAGCTCGTACACTAGCAATCAGCCCCAGCATTTT. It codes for CASSSYTSNQPQHF.

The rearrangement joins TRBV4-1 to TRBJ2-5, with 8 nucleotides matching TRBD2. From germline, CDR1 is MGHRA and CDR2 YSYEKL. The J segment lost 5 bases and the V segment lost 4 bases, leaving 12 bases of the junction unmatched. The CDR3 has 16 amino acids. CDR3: CASSPRVSGISETQYF. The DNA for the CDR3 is TGCGCCAGCAGCCCGCGGGTTAGCGGGATTTCGGAGACCCAGTACTTC.

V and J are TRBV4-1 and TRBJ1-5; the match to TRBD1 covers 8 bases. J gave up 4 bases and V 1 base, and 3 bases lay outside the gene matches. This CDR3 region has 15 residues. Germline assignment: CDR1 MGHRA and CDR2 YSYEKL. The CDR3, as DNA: TGCGCCAGCAGCCAAGGGACAGGGATGAATCAGCCCCAGCATTTT. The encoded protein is CASSQGTGMNQPQHF.

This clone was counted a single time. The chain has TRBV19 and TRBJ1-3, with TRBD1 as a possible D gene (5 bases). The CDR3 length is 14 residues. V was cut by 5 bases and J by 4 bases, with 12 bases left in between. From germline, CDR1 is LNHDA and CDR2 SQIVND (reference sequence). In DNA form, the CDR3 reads TGTGCCAGTAGTCCCAGGGTGGACGGAAACACCATATATTTT. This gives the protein CASSPRVDGNTIYF.

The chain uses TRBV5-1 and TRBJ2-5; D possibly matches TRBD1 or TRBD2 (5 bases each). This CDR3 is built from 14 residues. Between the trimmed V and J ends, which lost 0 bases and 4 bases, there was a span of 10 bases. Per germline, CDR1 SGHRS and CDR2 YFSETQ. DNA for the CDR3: TGCGCCAGCAGCTTGGGGTTGAGGGGAGAGACCCAGTACTTC. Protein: CASSLGLRGETQYF.

The CDR3 sequence is CASSWEPTNTGELFF. CDR3 coding DNA: TGTGCCAGCAGTTGGGAGCCAACGAACACCGGGGAGCTGTTTTTT. V and J are TRBV9 and TRBJ2-2, with D possibly TRBD2 on 5 matching bases. Trimming pared 5 bases from V and 0 bases from J, leaving 11 bases between. CDR1 SGDLS and CDR2 YYNGEE come from the germline V gene. The length of the CDR3 is 15 residues.

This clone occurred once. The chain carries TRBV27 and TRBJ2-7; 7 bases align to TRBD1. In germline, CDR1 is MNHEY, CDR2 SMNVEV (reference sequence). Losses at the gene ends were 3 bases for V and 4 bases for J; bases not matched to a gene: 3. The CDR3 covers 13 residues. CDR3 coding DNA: TGTGCCAGCAGTTTCGGGACAGCTTACGAGCAGTACTTC. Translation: CASSFGTAYEQYF.

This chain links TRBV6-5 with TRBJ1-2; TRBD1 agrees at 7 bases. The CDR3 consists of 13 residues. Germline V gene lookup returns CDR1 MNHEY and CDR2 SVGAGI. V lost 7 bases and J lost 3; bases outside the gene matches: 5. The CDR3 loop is CASIATGYYGYTF. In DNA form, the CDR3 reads TGTGCCAGCATAGCGACAGGGTACTATGGCTACACCTTC.

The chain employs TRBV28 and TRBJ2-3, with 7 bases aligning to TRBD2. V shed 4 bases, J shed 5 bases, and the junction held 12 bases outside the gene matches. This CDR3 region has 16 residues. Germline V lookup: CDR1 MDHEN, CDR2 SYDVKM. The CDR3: CASSSGSGGVEDTQYF. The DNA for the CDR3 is TGTGCCAGCAGTTCAGGGTCGGGGGGAGTTGAAGATACGCAGTATTTT.

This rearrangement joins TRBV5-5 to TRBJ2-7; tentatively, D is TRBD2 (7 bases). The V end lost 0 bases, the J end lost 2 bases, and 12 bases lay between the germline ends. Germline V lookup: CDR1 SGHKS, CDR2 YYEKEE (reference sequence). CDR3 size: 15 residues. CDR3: CASSLVGGGPYEQYF. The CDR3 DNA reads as TGTGCCAGCAGCTTGGTGGGGGGGGGCCCCTACGAGCAGTACTTC.

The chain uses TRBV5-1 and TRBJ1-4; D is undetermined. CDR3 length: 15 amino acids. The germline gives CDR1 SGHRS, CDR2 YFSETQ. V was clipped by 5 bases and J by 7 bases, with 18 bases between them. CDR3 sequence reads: CASSFQPGFTEKLFF. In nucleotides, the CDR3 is TGCGCCAGCAGTTTCCAACCAGGTTTTACTGAAAAACTGTTTTTT. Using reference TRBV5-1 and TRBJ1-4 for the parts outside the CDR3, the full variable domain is KAGVTQTPRYLIKTRGQQVTLSCSPISGHRSVSWYQQTPGQGLQFLFEYFSETQRNKGNFPGRFSGRQFSNSRSEMNVSTLELGDSALYLCASSFQPGFTEKLFFGSGTQLSVL.

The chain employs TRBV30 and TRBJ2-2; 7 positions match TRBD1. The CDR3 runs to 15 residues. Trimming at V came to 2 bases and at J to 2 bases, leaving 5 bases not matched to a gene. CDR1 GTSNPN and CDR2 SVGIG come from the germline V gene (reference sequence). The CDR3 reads CAWSRQGQNTGELFF. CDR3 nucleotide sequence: TGTGCCTGGAGTAGACAGGGTCAAAACACCGGGGAGCTGTTTTTT.

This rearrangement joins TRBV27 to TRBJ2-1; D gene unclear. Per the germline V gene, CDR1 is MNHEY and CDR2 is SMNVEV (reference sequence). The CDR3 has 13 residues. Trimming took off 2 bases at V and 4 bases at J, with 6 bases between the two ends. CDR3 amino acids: CASSLRQYNEQFF. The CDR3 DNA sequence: TGTGCCAGCAGTTTACGGCAGTACAATGAGCAGTTCTTC.

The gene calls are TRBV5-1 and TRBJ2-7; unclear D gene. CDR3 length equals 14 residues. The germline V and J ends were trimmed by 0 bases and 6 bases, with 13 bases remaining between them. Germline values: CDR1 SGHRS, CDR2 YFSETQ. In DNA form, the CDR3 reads TGCGCCAGCAGCTTGGACATTAACATGGTCGAGCAGTACTTC. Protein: CASSLDINMVEQYF.

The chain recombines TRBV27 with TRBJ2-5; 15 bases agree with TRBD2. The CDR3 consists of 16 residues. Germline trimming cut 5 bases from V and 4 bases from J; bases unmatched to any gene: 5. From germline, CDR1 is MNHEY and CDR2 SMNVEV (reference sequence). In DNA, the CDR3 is TGTGCCAGCAGTCCACGGACTAGCGGGAGGGGAGAGACCCAGTACTTC. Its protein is CASSPRTSGRGETQYF.

The DNA for the CDR3 is TGTGCCAGCAGCTTAATAGGTGGCAACTATGGCTACACCTTC. It yields the protein CASSLIGGNYGYTF. The chain joins TRBV7-9 to TRBJ1-2, with D hard to call. The ends were cut back, 2 bases at V and 2 bases at J, with 9 bases in the middle. Germline V gene sequence: CDR1 SEHNR, CDR2 FQNEAQ (reference sequence). This CDR3 spans 14 amino acids.

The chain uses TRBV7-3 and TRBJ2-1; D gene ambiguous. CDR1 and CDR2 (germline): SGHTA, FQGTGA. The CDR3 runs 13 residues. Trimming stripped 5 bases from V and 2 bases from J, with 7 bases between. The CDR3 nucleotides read TGTGCCAGCAGCCCCGACCCCTACAATGAGCAGTTCTTC. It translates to CASSPDPYNEQFF.

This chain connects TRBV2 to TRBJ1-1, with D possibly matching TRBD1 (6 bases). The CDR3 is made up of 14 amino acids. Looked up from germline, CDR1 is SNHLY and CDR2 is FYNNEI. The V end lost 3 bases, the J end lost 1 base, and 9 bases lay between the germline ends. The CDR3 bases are TGTGCCAGCAGTGAGGGACACAAGAACACTGAAGCTTTCTTT. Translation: CASSEGHKNTEAFF.